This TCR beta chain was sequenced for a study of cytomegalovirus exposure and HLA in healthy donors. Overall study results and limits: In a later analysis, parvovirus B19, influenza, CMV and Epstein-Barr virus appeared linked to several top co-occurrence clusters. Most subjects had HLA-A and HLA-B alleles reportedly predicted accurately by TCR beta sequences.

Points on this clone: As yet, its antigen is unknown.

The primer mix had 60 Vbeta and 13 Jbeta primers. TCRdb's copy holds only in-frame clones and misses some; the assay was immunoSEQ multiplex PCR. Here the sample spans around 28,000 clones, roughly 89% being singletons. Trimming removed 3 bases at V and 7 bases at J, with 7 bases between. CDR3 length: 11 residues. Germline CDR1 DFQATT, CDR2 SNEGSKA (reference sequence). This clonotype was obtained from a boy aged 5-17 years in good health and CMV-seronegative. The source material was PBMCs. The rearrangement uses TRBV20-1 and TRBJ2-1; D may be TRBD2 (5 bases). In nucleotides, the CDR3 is TGCAGTGCTAGGGGAGCGAATGAGCAGTTCTTC. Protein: CSARGANEQFF.